Listed below are T cell receptor beta chains from one sample, sequenced in a study of a mutant IDH1 vaccine in newly diagnosed glioma. Their recognized antigens are unknown. Measured with immunoSEQ multiplex PCR; TCRdb has only the in-frame clones, and not every one. This sample has tens of thousands of clones, with roughly 91% found just once. This specimen was PBMCs, taken from a glioma patient whose treatment included an IDH1 peptide vaccine. The receptors shown here come from a woman in her forties or fifties with glioma. Both conserved end residues are part of each CDR3.

TRBV27,TRBJ2-3,CASSLKGASYTDTQYF
TRBV7-2,TRBJ2-2,CASSLHAGANTGELFF
TRBV2,TRBJ2-3,CASSESRAGGVDTQYF
TRBV7-2,TRBJ2-7,CASRKGGGPHEQYF
TRBV18,TRBJ1-2,CASSPRVDYGYTF
TRBV5-1,TRBJ2-5,CASSLEGTEETQYF
TRBV6-4,TRBJ2-1,CASSDSAGSSYNEQFF
TRBV7-3,TRBJ2-3,CASSPDTGTDTQYF
TRBV9,TRBJ2-3,CASSVFSEDTQYF
TRBV7-9,TRBJ1-1,CASSPGVERSTEAFF